Below are 9 T cell receptor beta chains sequenced from a single sample in a study of blood T cell repertoires in COVID-19 (dated by TCRdb to about 2020). The library was generated by the immunoSEQ multiplex PCR assay. This is the immuneACCESS table as TCRdb keeps it, with only in-frame sequences that have V and J called. A part of the clones is gone; compared with another copy, unresolved V genes explain less than half, and the rest is unexplained. The sample data list 100,000 to 150,000 clones, and roughly 79% of these were observed just once. Approximately 9.1% of the sample goes to the ten largest clones. The sequenced sample was peripheral blood. These receptor sequences come from a woman aged 55 to 70 with active or convalescent COVID-19.

The chain is built from TRBV5-6 and TRBJ1-5; TRBD1 matches at 7 bases. J gave up 2 bases and V 3 bases, and 2 bases lay outside the gene matches. The CDR3 is 14 amino acids. Looked up from germline, CDR1 is SGHDT and CDR2 is YYEEEE. The CDR3 spells CASSSTGGNQPQHF. CDR3 in DNA: TGTGCCAGCAGCTCTACAGGGGGCAATCAGCCCCAGCATTTT.

Here the CDR3 DNA reads TGCAGCGTTGCTTCTGCAGTTAATTCACCCCTCCACTTT. Translated, it gives CSVASAVNSPLHF. This chain joins TRBV29-1 and TRBJ1-6; D unclear. The V end was cut by 4 bases, the J end by 6 bases, with 10 bases between. This CDR3 is built from 13 residues. Per the germline V gene, CDR1 is SQVTM and CDR2 is ANQGSEA.

The chain carries TRBV28 and TRBJ1-2; D gene unclear. V lost 5 bases and J lost 0, with 4 bases in between. This CDR3 region has 12 residues. Germline V CDR1 and CDR2: MDHEN, SYDVKM. The CDR3: CASSLTNYGYTF. Here the CDR3 DNA reads TGTGCCAGCAGTCTTACTAACTATGGCTACACCTTC.

This clone was counted a few times. The CDR3 region has the DNA TGTGCCACCAGTGATTCCCGACTAGCGGGGGGGCCCGCAGATACGCAGTATTTT. It codes for CATSDSRLAGGPADTQYF. The chain uses TRBV24-1 and TRBJ2-3; 14 positions match TRBD2. Unmatched junction bases numbered 7, after V lost 2 bases and J lost 4 bases. This CDR3 region has 18 residues. Germline V CDR1 and CDR2: KGHDR, SFDVKD.

This chain links TRBV19 with TRBJ1-1, with D unresolved. Germline CDR1 is LNHDA and CDR2 is SQIVND (reference sequence). The CDR3 consists of 14 residues. V lost 1 base, J lost 5 bases, and 11 bases lay in between. The DNA for the CDR3 is TGTGCCAGTAGTATAGGGGCCGGGGTGACTGAAGCTTTCTTT. Its protein product is CASSIGAGVTEAFF.

The V and J genes are TRBV19 and TRBJ1-2; tentatively, D is TRBD1 (6 bases). The length of the CDR3 is 14 residues. Germline loops: CDR1 LNHDA, CDR2 SQIVND (reference sequence). V was cut by 3 bases and J by 4 bases, with 12 bases left in between. CDR3 region: CASSIVVRGYGYTF. The CDR3 nucleotides are TGTGCCAGTAGTATTGTCGTCAGGGGCTATGGCTACACCTTC.

The CDR3 loop is CASSLTGSVSNQPQHF. In DNA, the CDR3 is TGTGCCAGCAGTCTTACAGGGTCCGTTAGCAATCAGCCCCAGCATTTT. This sequence joins TRBV28 and TRBJ1-5; D may be TRBD1 (6 bases). CDR1 is MDHEN and CDR2 is SYDVKM in the germline V gene. V lost 5 bases and J 0 bases, leaving 14 bases between the germline ends. The length of the CDR3 is 16 residues.

This clone has a single count. The genes are TRBV2 and TRBJ1-2; unclear D gene. The germline V and J ends were trimmed by 7 bases and 3 bases, with 15 bases remaining between them. CDR3 size: 14 residues. Germline CDR1 SNHLY, CDR2 FYNNEI. In DNA form, the CDR3 reads TGTGCCAGCAAATCCTCGGGAGGAGACTATGGCTACACCTTC. This codes for CASKSSGGDYGYTF.

The chain is built from TRBV6-2 or TRBV6-3 and TRBJ2-3; TRBD2 aligns across 11 bases. Trimming took 6 bases from V and 4 from J; bases not matched to a gene: 12. CDR1 is MNHEY, CDR2 SVGEGT, per germline. The CDR3 contains 17 residues. This CDR3 reads CASSDIAGGPQPDTQYF. CDR3 DNA sequence: TGTGCCAGCAGCGATATAGCGGGGGGGCCTCAACCAGATACGCAGTATTTT.